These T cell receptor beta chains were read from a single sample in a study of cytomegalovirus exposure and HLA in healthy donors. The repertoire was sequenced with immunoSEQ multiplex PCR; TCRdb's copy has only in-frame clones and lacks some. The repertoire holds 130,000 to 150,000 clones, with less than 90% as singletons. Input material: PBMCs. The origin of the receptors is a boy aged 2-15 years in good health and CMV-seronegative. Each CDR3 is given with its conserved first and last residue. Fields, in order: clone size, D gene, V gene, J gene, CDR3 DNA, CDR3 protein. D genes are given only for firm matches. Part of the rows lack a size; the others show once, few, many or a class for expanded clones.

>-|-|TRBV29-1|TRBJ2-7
TGCAGCGCCCTAGTGGGTCTCTACGAGCAGTACTTC
CSALVGLYEQYF
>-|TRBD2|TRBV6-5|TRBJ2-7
TGTGCCAGCAGCCTAGCGGGGGTGAGCTCCTACGAGCAGTACTTC
CASSLAGVSSYEQYF
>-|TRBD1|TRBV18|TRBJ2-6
TGTGCCAGCTCACCTACGACAGGGGACGACTCTGGGGCCAACGTCCTGACTTTC
CASSPTTGDDSGANVLTF
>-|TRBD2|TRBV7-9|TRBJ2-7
TGTTCCAGCAGCGTGGGGGGGAGAGTGGGAAGGTCGGGTGAGCAGTACTTC
CSSSVGGRVGRSGEQYF
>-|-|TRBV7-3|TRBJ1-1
TGTGCCAGCAGCTTAAAATCATCGGGGACTGAAGCTTTCTTT
CASSLKSSGTEAFF
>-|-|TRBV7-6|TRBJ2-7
TGTGCCAGCAGCTCCGAACAGGGAGTGCACTACGAGCAGTACTTC
CASSSEQGVHYEQYF
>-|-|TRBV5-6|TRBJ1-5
TGTGCCAGCAGCTTGACTTCGGGCAATCAGCCCCAGCATTTT
CASSLTSGNQPQHF
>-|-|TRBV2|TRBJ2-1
TGTGCCAGCAGTGAAGCCAGGCCTGGGCAGGGGATAGGGAATGAGCAGTTCTTC
CASSEARPGQGIGNEQFF
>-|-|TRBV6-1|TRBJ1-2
TGTGCCACCTCCCCACCGGACTATGGCTACACCTTC
CATSPPDYGYTF
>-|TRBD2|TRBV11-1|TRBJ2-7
TGTGCCAGCAGCTTCTCGGGACTAGCGGTGTACGAGCAGTACTTC
CASSFSGLAVYEQYF
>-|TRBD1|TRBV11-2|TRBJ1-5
TGTGCCAGCAGCCTTACCCCGACAGGGAGACACCAGCCCCAGCATTTT
CASSLTPTGRHQPQHF
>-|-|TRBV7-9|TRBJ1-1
TGTGCCAGCAGCTTAGTGGGGGGGAACACTGAAGCTTTCTTT
CASSLVGGNTEAFF
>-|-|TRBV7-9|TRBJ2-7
TGTGCCAGCAGCTTATCCGGGACACTTAGCTCCTACGAGCAGTACTTC
CASSLSGTLSSYEQYF
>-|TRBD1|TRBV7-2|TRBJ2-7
TGTGCCAGCAGCTTAGGCAGTCCCGGGACAGGGGGTGGCGAGCAGTACTTC
CASSLGSPGTGGGEQYF
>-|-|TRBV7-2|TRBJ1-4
TGTGCCAGCAGCCCGCCAGGGGCAAGGGAAAAACTGTTTTTT
CASSPPGAREKLFF
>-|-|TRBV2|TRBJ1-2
TGTGCCAGCAGCGTTACAGGAGTTGTCTATGGCTACACCTTC
CASSVTGVVYGYTF
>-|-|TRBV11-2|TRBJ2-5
TGTGCCACCGAGGGGGGACAGCCCCAAGAGACCCAGTACTTC
CATEGGQPQETQYF
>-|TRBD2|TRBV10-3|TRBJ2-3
TGTGCCATCAGTGAGTCGCGGGCTAGCGGGAGCAGCACAGATACGCAGTATTTT
CAISESRASGSSTDTQYF
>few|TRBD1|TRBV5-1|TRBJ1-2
TGCGCCAGCAGCTCCGGGACAGATTATGGCTACACCTTC
CASSSGTDYGYTF
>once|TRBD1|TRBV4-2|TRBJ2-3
TGTGCCAGCAGCCAAGTTATTACAGGGGGCCCAGATACGCAGTATTTT
CASSQVITGGPDTQYF
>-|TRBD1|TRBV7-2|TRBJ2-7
TGTGCCAGCAGCTCGACAGGGGGTGGGCAGTACTTC
CASSSTGGGQYF
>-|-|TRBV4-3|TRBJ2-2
TGCGCCAGCAGTAACAGGATCGGCGGGGAGCTGTTTTTT
CASSNRIGGELFF
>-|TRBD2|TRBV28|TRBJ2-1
TGTGCCAGCGGAACCGGGACTAGCGGATACAATGAGCAGTTCTTC
CASGTGTSGYNEQFF
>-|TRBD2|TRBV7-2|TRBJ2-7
TGTGCCAGCAGTCTTAGGACTAGCGGGAGTGGCGAGCAGTACTTC
CASSLRTSGSGEQYF
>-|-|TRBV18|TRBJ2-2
TGTGCCAGCTCACCGACGACAGAGCTAAGACCCGGGGAGCTGTTTTTT
CASSPTTELRPGELFF
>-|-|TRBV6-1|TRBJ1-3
TGTGCCAGCAGTGAAGCGGCGGACTCTGGAAACACCATATATTTT
CASSEAADSGNTIYF
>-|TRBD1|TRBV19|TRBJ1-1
TGTGCCAGTAGTGTGGGACAGGGCAACACTGAAGCTTTCTTT
CASSVGQGNTEAFF
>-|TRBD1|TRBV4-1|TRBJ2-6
TGCGCCAGCAGCCAGGGGACAGGGACGGGCTGGGCCAACGTCCTGACTTTC
CASSQGTGTGWANVLTF
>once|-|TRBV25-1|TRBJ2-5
TGTGCCAGACCGACCTCGGTTCGGCAAGTCGGAGCGTCAGAGACCCAGTACTTC
CARPTSVRQVGASETQYF
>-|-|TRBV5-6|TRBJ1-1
TGTGCCAGCAGCCCATTCACACCGAACACTGAAGCTTTCTTT
CASSPFTPNTEAFF
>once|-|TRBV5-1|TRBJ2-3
TGCGCCAGCAGCTTGGGCGGGTCTAGCACAGATACGCAGTATTTT
CASSLGGSSTDTQYF
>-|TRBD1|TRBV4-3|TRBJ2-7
TGCGCCAGCTCTCCGGACAGGGGCCACGAGCAGTACTTC
CASSPDRGHEQYF
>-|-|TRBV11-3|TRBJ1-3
TGTGCCAGCAGGGGACTCCGAAACACCATATATTTT
CASRGLRNTIYF
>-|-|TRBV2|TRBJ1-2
TGTGCCAGCAAATGGACAGAAGGACTTAACTATGGCTACACCTTC
CASKWTEGLNYGYTF
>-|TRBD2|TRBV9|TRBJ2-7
TGTGCCAGCAGCGTAGCAGGGGTTAGCGGGGCTGCTTACGAGCAGTACTTC
CASSVAGVSGAAYEQYF
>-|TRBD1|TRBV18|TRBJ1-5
TGTGCCAGCTCACCAAAGGCGACAGGGACCAATCAGCCCCAGCATTTT
CASSPKATGTNQPQHF
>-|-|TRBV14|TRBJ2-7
TGTGCCAGCAGCTCACGCCCCAGGGGTTCGTCCTACGAGCAGTACTTC
CASSSRPRGSSYEQYF
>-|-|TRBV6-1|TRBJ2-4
TGTGCCAGCACTGGAGGGCGCGATATTCAGTACTTC
CASTGGRDIQYF
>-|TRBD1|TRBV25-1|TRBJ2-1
TGTGCCAGCAGTGAATCGGGACAGGGCTACAATGAGCAGTTCTTC
CASSESGQGYNEQFF
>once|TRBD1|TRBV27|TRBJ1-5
TGTGCCAGTACAGGGGACCTCTATAGCAATCAGCCCCAGCATTTT
CASTGDLYSNQPQHF
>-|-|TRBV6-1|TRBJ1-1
TGTGCCAGCAGTGACCGGTACACTGAAGCTTTCTTT
CASSDRYTEAFF
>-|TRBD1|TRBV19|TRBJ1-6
TGTGCCAGTAGTCCGGACAGGGAAAATTCACCCCTCCACTTT
CASSPDRENSPLHF
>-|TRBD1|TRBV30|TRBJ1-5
TGTGCCTGGAGTCACATCGACAGGGGCAATCAGCCCCAGCATTTT
CAWSHIDRGNQPQHF
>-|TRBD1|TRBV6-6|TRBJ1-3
TGTGCCAGCAGTTACTCGTTCAGGGGGCAAGGAAACACCATATATTTT
CASSYSFRGQGNTIYF
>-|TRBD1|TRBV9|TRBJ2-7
TGTGCCAGCAGCGTAGCCGGCAGGGGGCTTCCCTACGAGCAGTACTTC
CASSVAGRGLPYEQYF
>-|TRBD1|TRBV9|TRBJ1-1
TGTGCCAGCAGCGTAGATCCTCAGGGGGCGGGGACTGAAGCTTTCTTT
CASSVDPQGAGTEAFF
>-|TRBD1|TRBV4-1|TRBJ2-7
TGCGCCAGCAGCCAAGCACCGGACAGGGTGACCTACGAGCAGTACTTC
CASSQAPDRVTYEQYF
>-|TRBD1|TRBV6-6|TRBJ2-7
TGTGCCAGCAGTAATACAGGGGGCAACACCTACGAGCAGTACTTC
CASSNTGGNTYEQYF
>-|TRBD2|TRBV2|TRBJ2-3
TGTGCCAGCAGTGAATTTGCGGGAGGGCCCGAGGGCACAGATACGCAGTATTTT
CASSEFAGGPEGTDTQYF
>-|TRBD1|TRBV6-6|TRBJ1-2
TGTGCCAGCAGTTACCCCAGACAGGGGGCTTCCTATGGCTACACCTTC
CASSYPRQGASYGYTF